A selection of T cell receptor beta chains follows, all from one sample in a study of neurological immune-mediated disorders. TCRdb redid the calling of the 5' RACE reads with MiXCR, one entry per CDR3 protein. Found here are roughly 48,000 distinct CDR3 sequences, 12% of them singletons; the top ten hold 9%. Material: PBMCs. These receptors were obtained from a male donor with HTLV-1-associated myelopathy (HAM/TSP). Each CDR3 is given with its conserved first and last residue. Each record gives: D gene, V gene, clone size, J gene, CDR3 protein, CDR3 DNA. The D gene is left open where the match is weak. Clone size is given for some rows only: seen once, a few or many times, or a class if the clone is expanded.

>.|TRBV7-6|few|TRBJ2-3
CASSRGGADTQYF
TGTGCCAGTTCCAGGGGTGGCGCAGATACGCAGTATTTT
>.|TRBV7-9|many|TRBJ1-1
CASRAALMNTEAFF
TGTGCCAGCAGGGCGGCCTTAATGAACACTGAAGCTTTCTTT
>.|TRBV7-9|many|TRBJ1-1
CASRGRIMNTEAFF
TGTGCCAGCAGGGGACGGATTATGAACACTGAAGCTTTCTTT
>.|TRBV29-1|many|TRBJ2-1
CSVGTYNEQFF
TGCAGCGTGGGAACCTACAATGAGCAGTTCTTC
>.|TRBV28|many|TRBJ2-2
CASSFRRTANTGELFF
TGTGCCAGCAGTTTTCGACGGACTGCGAACACCGGGGAGCTGTTTTTT
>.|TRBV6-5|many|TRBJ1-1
CASQRDAYTEAFF
TGTGCCAGCCAACGGGATGCATACACTGAAGCTTTCTTT
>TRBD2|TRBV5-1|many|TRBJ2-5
CASSAGLAELKETQYF
TGCGCCAGCAGCGCGGGACTAGCGGAGCTAAAAGAGACCCAGTACTTC
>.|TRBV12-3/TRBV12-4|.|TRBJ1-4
CANRSGTNEKLFF
TGTGCCAACAGATCCGGGACAAACGAAAAACTGTTTTTT
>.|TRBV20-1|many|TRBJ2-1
CSERRSSYNEQFF
TGCAGTGAACGGAGGAGCTCCTACAATGAGCAGTTCTTC
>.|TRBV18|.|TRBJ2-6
CASSGSGVNVLTF
TGTGCCAGCTCGGGCTCTGGGGTCAACGTCCTGACTTTC
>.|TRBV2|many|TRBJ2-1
CASSELGGSYNEQFF
TGTGCCAGCAGTGAACTAGGGGGATCCTACAATGAGCAGTTCTTC
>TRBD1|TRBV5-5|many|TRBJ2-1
CASSFRDRYNEQFF
TGTGCCAGCAGCTTCCGGGACAGGTACAATGAGCAGTTCTTC
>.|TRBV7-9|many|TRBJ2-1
CASRSGNEQFF
TGTGCCAGCAGGTCTGGTAATGAGCAGTTCTTC
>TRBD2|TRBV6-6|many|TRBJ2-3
CASTPGLAGGRGDTQYF
TGTGCCAGCACTCCCGGACTAGCGGGGGGGAGGGGAGATACGCAGTATTTT
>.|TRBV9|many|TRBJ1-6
CASSGRGSYNSPLHF
TGTGCCAGCAGCGGACGAGGATCCTATAATTCACCCCTCCACTTT
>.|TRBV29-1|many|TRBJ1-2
CSVLLGGGYTF
TGCAGCGTACTACTTGGGGGCGGCTACACCTTC
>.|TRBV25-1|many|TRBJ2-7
CASRRDGTYEQYF
TGTGCCAGCCGCCGCGACGGGACCTACGAGCAGTACTTC
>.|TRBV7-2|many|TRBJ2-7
CASSLGVYSYEQYF
TGTGCCAGCAGCTTAGGCGTCTACTCCTACGAGCAGTACTTC